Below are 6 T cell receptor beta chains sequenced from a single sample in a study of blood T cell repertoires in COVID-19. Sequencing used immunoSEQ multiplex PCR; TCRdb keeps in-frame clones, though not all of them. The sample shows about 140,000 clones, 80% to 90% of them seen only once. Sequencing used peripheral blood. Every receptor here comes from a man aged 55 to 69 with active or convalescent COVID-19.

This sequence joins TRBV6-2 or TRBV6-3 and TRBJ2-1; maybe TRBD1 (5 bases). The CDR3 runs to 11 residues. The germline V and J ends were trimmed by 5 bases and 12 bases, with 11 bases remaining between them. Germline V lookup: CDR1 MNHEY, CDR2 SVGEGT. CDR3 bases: TGTGCCAGCAGTCCACAGGACGCGCAGTTCTTC. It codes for CASSPQDAQFF.

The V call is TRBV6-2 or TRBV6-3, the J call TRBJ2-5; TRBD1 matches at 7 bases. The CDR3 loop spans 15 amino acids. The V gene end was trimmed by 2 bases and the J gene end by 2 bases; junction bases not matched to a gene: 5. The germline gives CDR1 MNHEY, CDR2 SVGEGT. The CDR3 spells CASSYPGQQQETQYF. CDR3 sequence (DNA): TGTGCCAGCAGTTACCCGGGACAGCAACAAGAGACCCAGTACTTC.

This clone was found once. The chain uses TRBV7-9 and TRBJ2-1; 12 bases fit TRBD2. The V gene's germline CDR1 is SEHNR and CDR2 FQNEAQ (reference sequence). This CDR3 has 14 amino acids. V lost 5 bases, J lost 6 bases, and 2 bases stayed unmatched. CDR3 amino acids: CASSEGLAGNEQFF. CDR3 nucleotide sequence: TGTGCCAGCAGCGAGGGACTAGCGGGCAATGAGCAGTTCTTC.

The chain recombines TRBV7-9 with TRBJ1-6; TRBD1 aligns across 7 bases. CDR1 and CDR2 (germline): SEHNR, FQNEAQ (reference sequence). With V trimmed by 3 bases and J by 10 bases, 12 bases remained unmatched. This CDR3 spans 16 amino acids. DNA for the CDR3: TGTGCCAGCAGCTTGGGACACAACAGGGGTGGATCACCCCTCCACTTT. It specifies CASSLGHNRGGSPLHF.

The CDR3 DNA follows: TGTGCCAGCATATCCGGAGCTAACTATGGCTACACCTTC. Translating gives CASISGANYGYTF. The chain couples TRBV6-5 to TRBJ1-2; the D is unclear. This CDR3 has 13 amino acids. CDR1 is MNHEY and CDR2 is SVGAGI in the germline V gene. V was cut by 7 bases and J by 0 bases, with 9 bases left in between.

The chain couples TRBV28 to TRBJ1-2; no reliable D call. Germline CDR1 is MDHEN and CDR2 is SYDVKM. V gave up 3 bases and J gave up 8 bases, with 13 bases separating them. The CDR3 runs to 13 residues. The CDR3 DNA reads TGTGCCAGCAGTTTCAGGTCGAGAGGGGGCTACACCTTC. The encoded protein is CASSFRSRGGYTF.